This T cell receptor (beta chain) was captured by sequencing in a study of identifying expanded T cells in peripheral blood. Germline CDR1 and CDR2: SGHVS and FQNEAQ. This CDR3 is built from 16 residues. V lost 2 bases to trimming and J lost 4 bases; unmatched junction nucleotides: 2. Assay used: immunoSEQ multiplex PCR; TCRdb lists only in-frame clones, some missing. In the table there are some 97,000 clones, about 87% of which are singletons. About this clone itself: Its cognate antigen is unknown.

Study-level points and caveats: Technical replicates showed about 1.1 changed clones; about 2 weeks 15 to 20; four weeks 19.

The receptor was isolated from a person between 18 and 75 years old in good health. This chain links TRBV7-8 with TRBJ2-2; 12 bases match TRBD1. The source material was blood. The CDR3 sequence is CASSLRDRGRTGELFF. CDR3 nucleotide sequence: TGTGCCAGCAGCTTAAGGGACAGGGGGCGCACCGGGGAGCTGTTTTTT.